The entry below describes one TCR beta chain. These data originate in a study of response to subunit inactivated influenza vaccine. V lost 0 bases, J lost 11 bases, and 10 bases lay in between. CDR3 size: 11 residues. Germline-derived CDR1 and CDR2 are DFQATT and SNEGSKA (reference sequence). Via MiXCR, TCRdb re-called the RT-PCR reads, giving one row per CDR3 protein. The sample has about 650,000 distinct CDR3 sequences; 15% to 18% are singletons. This sequence joins TRBV20-1 and TRBJ2-5; no definite D call. The TCR sequence derives from a man aged 50 to 59 who received an inactivated influenza vaccine. The sample in question was PBMCs from blood, obtained approximately 13 days after vaccination. CDR3 in amino acids: CSARESYYQYF. Written as DNA, the CDR3 is TGCAGTGCTAGAGAAAGCTACTATCAGTACTTC.